The clone carrying this TCR beta chain was observed a handful of times. Extraction of RNA preceded its reverse transcription into cDNA, which served as the sequencing template. Only in-frame clones appear in the TCRdb table, and some are missing; sequencing was by immunoSEQ multiplex PCR. The sample shows 60,000 to 85,000 clones, 29% of them seen only once. Indicated treatment: oral pan-JAK inhibitor, 5-10 mg twice daily. The sample originates from a study of CD8+ T cells in alopecia areata. The CDR3 runs 14 residues. Trimming removed 6 bases from V and 0 bases from J, with 12 bases in between. Germline V gene sequence: CDR1 SQVTM, CDR2 ANQGSEA.

Sequencing was performed on CD8+ T cells sorted from blood, taken at week 4, from a patient treated with tofacitinib. V gene TRBV29-1 combines with J gene TRBJ1-5, with D possibly matching TRBD1 (5 bases). This sequence was found in a human donor with alopecia areata. CDR3 loop: CSVGGRNSNQPQHF. CDR3 sequence (DNA): TGCAGCGTCGGGGGACGGAATAGCAATCAGCCCCAGCATTTT.